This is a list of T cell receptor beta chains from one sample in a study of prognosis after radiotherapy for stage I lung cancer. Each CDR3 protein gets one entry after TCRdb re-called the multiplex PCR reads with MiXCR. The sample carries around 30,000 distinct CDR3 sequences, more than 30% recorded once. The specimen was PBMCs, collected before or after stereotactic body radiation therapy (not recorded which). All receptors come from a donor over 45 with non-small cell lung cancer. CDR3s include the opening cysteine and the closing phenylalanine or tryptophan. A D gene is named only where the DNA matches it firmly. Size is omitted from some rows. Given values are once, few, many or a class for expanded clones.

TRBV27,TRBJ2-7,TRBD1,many,CASGPGQGERQYF,TGTGCCAGCGGACCGGGACAGGGAGAAAGGCAGTACTTC
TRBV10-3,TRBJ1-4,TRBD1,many,CAISETGQGSEKLFF,TGTGCCATCAGTGAGACAGGACAGGGTAGTGAAAAACTGTTTTTT
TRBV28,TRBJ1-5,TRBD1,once,CASSWTGGNHPQHF,TGTGCCAGCAGTTGGACAGGGGGCAATCATCCCCAGCATTTT
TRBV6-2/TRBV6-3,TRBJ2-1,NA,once,CASSYSDYNEQFF,TGTGCCAGCAGTTACTCGGACTACAATGAGCAGTTCTTC
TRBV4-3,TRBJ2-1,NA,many,CASSQDRQGSYNEQFF,TGCGCCAGCAGCCAAGACCGCCAGGGGTCCTACAATGAGCAGTTCTTC
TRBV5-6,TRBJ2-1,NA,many,CASSGDYNEQFF,TGTGCCAGCAGCGGGGACTACAATGAGCAGTTCTTC
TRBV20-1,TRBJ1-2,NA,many,CSASYQGNYGYTF,TGCAGTGCTAGTTACCAGGGGAACTATGGCTACACCTTC
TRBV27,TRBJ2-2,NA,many,CASSLWADPGELFF,TGTGCCAGCAGTTTATGGGCAGACCCCGGGGAGCTGTTTTTT
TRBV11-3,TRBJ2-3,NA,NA,CASSLGWASDTQYF,TGTGCCAGCAGCTTAGGTTGGGCTTCAGATACGCAGTATTTT
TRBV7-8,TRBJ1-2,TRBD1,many,CASSPPTGMGVYGYTF,TGTGCCAGCAGCCCGCCGACAGGGATGGGGGTCTATGGCTACACCTTC
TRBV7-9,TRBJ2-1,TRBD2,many,CASRRLAGGLDSSEQFF,TGTGCCAGCAGGCGACTAGCGGGGGGGCTGGATTCATCCGAGCAGTTCTTC
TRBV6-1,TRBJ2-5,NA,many,CASGGPPGREETQYF,TGTGCCAGCGGCGGGCCCCCCGGTCGGGAAGAGACCCAGTACTTC
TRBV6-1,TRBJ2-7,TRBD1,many,CASRDRVPNSYEQYF,TGTGCCAGCAGGGACAGGGTTCCAAATTCCTACGAGCAGTACTTC
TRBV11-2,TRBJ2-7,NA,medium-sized,CASSSPRGIANF,TGTGCCAGCAGCTCCCCCAGGGGCATCGCGAACTTC
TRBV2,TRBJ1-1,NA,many,CASRKELLEAFF,TGTGCCAGCCGAAAGGAACTCCTAGAAGCTTTCTTT
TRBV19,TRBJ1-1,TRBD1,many,CASRPTGGGTEAFF,TGTGCCAGTAGGCCCACAGGGGGAGGGACTGAAGCTTTCTTT
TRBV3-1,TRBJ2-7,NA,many,CASSQVGRGYEQYF,TGTGCCAGCAGCCAAGTGGGCAGGGGCTACGAGCAGTACTTC
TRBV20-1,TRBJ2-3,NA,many,CSAPRVRGRTDTQYF,TGCAGTGCTCCTCGAGTTCGGGGTCGCACAGATACGCAGTATTTT
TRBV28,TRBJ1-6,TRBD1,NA,CASSAGDRGAYNSPLHF,TGTGCCAGCAGCGCGGGGGACAGGGGGGCGTATAATTCACCCCTCCACTTT
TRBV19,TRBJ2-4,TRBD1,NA,CASSMRAFRTGTKNIQYF,TGTGCCAGTAGTATGAGAGCTTTTAGGACAGGGACCAAAAACATTCAGTACTTC
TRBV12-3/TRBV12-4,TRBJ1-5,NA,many,CASSSGISNQPQHF,TGTGCCAGCAGTTCAGGGATTAGCAATCAGCCCCAGCATTTT
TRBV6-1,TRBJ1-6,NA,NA,CASSDNMVRSPLHF,TGTGCCAGCAGTGACAACATGGTCCGATCACCCCTCCACTTT
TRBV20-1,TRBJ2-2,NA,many,CSAIEMDTGELFF,TGCAGTGCTATTGAGATGGACACCGGGGAGCTGTTTTTT
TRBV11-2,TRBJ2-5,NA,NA,CASSPGVGETQYF,TGTGCCAGCAGCCCCGGGGTTGGAGAGACCCAGTACTTC
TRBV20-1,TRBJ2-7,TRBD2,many,CSARGTGLAYSYEQYF,TGCAGTGCTAGGGGGACGGGACTAGCGTACTCCTACGAGCAGTACTTC
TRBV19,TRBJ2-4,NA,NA,CASSIRQGGVGNIQYF,TGTGCCAGTAGTATCCGACAAGGTGGGGTAGGAAACATTCAGTACTTC
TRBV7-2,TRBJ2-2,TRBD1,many,CASSQKGGGTGRTGELFF,TGTGCCAGCAGCCAGAAGGGTGGGGGGACAGGGAGGACCGGGGAGCTGTTTTTT
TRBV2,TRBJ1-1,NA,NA,CASSRIQGLNTEAFF,TGTGCCAGCAGCCGGATTCAGGGGCTGAACACTGAAGCTTTCTTT